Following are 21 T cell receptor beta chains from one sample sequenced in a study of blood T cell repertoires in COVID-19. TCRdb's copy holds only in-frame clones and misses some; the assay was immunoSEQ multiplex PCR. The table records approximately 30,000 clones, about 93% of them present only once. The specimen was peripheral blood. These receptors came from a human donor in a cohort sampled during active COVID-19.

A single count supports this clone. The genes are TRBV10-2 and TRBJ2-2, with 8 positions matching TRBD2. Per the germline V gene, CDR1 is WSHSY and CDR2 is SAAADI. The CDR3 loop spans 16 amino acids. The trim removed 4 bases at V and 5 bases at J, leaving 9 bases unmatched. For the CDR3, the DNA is TGCGCCAGCAGTGCGTCGGGGGGGGGAAAAACCGGGGAGCTGTTTTTT. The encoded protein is CASSASGGGKTGELFF.

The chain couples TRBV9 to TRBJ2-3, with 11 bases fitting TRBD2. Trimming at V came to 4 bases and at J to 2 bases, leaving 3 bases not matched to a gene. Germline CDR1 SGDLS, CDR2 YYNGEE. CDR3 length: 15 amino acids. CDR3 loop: CASSPGLADTDTQYF. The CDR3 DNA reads TGTGCCAGCAGCCCGGGACTAGCGGACACAGATACGCAGTATTTT.

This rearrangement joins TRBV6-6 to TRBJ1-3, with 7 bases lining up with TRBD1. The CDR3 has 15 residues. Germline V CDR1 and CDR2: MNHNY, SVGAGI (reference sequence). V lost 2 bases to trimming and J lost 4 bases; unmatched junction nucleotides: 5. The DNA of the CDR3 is TGTGCCAGCAGTTACCCTGGGACAGCCGGAAACACCATATATTTT. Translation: CASSYPGTAGNTIYF.

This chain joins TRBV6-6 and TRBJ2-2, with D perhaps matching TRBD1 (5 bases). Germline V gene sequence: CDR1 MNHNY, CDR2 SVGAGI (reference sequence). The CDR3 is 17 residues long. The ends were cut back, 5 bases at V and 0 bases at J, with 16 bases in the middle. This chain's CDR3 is CASSPTYGRANTGELFF. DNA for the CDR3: TGTGCCAGCAGTCCCACGTACGGCAGGGCGAACACCGGGGAGCTGTTTTTT.

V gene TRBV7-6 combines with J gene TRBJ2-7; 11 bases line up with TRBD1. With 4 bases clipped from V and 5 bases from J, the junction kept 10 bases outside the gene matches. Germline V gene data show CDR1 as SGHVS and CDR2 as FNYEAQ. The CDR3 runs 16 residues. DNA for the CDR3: TGTGCCAGCAGCTCCCCGTGGGGACAGGGGGGCAACGAGCAGTACTTC. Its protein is CASSSPWGQGGNEQYF.

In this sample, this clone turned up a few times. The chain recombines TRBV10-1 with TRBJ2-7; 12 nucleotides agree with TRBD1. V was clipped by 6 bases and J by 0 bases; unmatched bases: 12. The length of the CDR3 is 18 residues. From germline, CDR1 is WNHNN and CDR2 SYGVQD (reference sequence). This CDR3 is CASSPGTGGLKGSYEQYF. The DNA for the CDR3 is TGCGCCAGCAGCCCCGGGACAGGGGGCCTAAAGGGCTCCTACGAGCAGTACTTC.

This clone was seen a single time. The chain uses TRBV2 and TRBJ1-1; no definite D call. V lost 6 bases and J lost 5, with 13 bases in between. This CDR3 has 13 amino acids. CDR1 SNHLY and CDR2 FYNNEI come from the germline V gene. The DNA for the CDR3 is TGTGCCAGCAGGGGAGAATTATGGACTGAAGCTTTCTTT. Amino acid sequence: CASRGELWTEAFF.

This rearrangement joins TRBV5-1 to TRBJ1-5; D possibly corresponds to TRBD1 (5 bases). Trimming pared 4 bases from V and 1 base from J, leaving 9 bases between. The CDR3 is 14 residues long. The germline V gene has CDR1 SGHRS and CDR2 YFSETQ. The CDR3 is CASSTGLSNQPQHF. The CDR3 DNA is TGCGCCAGCAGCACGGGACTAAGCAATCAGCCCCAGCATTTT.

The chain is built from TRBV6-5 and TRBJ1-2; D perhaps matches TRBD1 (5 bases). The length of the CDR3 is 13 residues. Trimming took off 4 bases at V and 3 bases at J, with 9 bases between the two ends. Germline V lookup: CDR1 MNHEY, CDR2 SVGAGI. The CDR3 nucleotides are TGTGCCAGCAGTTTTCAGGGCGACTATGGCTACACCTTC. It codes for CASSFQGDYGYTF.

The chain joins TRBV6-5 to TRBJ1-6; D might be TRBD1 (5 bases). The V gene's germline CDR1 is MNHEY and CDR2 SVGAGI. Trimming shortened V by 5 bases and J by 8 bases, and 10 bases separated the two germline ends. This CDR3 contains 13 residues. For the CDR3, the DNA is TGTGCCAGCAGTCGTCAAGGGGATTCACCCCTCCACTTT. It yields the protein CASSRQGDSPLHF.

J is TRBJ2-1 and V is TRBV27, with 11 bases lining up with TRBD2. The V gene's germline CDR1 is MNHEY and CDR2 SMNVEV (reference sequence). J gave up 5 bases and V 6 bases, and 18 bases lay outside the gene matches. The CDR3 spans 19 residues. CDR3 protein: CASRKGLAVPYLRNNEQFF. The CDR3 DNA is TGTGCCAGCAGGAAGGGACTAGCGGTACCCTATCTAAGAAACAATGAGCAGTTCTTC.

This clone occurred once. CDR3 residues: CASSLYVDPSRDTQYF. CDR3 nucleotides: TGCGCCAGCAGCTTGTACGTCGATCCCTCGAGAGATACGCAGTATTTT. This sequence joins TRBV5-1 and TRBJ2-3; no firm D call. The CDR3 contains 16 residues. The V gene lost 1 base and the J gene lost 5 bases, with 17 bases spanning the gap. Looked up from germline, CDR1 is SGHRS and CDR2 is YFSETQ. The full variable domain, with the rest looked up from reference TRBV5-1 and TRBJ2-3, is KAGVTQTPRYLIKTRGQQVTLSCSPISGHRSVSWYQQTPGQGLQFLFEYFSETQRNKGNFPGRFSGRQFSNSRSEMNVSTLELGDSALYLCASSLYVDPSRDTQYFGPGTRLTVL.

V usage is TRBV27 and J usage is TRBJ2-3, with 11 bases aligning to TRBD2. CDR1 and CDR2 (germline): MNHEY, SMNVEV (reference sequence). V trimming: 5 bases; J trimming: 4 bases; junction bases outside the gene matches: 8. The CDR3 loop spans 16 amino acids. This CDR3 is CASSLIGTSGADTQYF. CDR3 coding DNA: TGTGCCAGCAGTCTGATCGGGACTAGCGGAGCAGATACGCAGTATTTT.

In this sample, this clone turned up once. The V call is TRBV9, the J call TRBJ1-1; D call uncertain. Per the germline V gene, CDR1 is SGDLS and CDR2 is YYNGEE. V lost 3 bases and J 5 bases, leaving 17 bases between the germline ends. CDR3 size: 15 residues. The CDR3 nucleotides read TGTGCCAGCAGCGGCAGGACTGTCGAGGGTACTGAAGCTTTCTTT. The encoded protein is CASSGRTVEGTEAFF.

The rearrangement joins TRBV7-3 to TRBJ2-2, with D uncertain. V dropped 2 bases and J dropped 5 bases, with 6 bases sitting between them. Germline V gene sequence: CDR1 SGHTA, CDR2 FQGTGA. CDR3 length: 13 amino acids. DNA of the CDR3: TGTGCCAGCAGCTTAGTATCTACCGGGGAGCTGTTTTTT. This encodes CASSLVSTGELFF.

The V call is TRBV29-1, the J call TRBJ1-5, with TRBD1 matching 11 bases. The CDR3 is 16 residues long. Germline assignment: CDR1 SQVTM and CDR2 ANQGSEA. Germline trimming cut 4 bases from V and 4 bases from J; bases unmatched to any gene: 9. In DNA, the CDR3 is TGCAGCGTTGCCGGACAGGGGGCTGGTAGGAATCAGCCCCAGCATTTT. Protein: CSVAGQGAGRNQPQHF.

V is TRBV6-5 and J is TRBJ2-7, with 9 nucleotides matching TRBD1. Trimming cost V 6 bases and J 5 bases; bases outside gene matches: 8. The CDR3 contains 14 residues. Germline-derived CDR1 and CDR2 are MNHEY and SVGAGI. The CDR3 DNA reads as TGTGCCAGCAGGCTTGACAGGGGGAACAACGAGCAGTACTTC. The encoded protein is CASRLDRGNNEQYF.

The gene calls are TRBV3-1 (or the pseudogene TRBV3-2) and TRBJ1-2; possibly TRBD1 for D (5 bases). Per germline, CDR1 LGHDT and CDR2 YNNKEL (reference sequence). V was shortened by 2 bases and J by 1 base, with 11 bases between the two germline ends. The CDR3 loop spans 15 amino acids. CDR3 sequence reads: CASSQRGGGNYGYTF. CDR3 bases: TGTGCCAGCAGCCAAAGGGGAGGAGGTAACTATGGCTACACCTTC.

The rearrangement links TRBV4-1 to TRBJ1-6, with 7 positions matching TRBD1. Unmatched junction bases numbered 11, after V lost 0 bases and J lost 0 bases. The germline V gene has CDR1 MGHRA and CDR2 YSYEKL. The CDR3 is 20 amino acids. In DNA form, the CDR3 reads TGCGCCAGCAGCCAAGAGCCGGTGGCGGGACAGCCCTCCTATAATTCACCCCTCCACTTT. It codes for CASSQEPVAGQPSYNSPLHF.

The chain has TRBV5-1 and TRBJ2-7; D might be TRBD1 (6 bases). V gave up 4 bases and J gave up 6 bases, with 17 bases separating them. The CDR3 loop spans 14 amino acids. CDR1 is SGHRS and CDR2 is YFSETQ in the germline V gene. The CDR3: CASSPFEGGAEQYF. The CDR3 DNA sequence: TGCGCCAGCAGCCCCTTCGAAGGGGGAGCCGAGCAGTACTTC. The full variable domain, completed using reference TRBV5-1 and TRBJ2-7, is KAGVTQTPRYLIKTRGQQVTLSCSPISGHRSVSWYQQTPGQGLQFLFEYFSETQRNKGNFPGRFSGRQFSNSRSEMNVSTLELGDSALYLCASSPFEGGAEQYFGPGTRLTVT.

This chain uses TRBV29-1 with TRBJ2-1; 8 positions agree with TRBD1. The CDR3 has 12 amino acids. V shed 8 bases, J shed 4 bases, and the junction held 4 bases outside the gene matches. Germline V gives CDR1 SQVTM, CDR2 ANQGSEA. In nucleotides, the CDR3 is TGCAGCCAAAGACAGGGGTACAATGAGCAGTTCTTC. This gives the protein CSQRQGYNEQFF.